The next 8 T cell receptor beta chains were all read from a single sample in a study of a mutant IDH1 vaccine in newly diagnosed glioma. Specified time point: baseline, week 1 (first vaccination visit). Treatment defined: pre-vaccination baseline after standard-of-care therapy. The assay was immunoSEQ multiplex PCR, and TCRdb's table has in-frame clones only and misses some. The sample includes about 98,000 clones, 80% to 90% seen only once; the top ten take roughly 0.6%. Sequencing was performed on PBMCs, taken from a glioma patient treated with radiotherapy, temozolomide or both. These TCRs come from a woman aged 45-59 years with glioma.

The chain links TRBV25-1 to TRBJ2-1, with 9 bases identical to TRBD2. CDR3 length: 17 amino acids. Germline V gives CDR1 MGHDK, CDR2 SYGVNS. V lost 1 base and J lost 0; bases outside the gene matches: 4. Written as DNA, the CDR3 is TGTGCCAGCAGTGAATGGAGTAGCGGGAGCTCCTACAATGAGCAGTTCTTC. This sequence encodes CASSEWSSGSSYNEQFF.

This clone appeared a single time. The gene calls are TRBV10-3 and TRBJ1-4; D may be TRBD1 (6 bases). The germline V and J ends were trimmed by 0 bases and 5 bases, with 16 bases remaining between them. Germline V gives CDR1 ENHRY, CDR2 SYGVKD. This CDR3 has 17 amino acids. This chain's CDR3 is CAISESGGAGRNEKLFF. The CDR3 region has the DNA TGTGCCATCAGTGAGTCGGGGGGGGCAGGAAGAAATGAAAAACTGTTTTTT.

This clone was counted a single time. This sequence joins TRBV28 and TRBJ1-2; a possible D gene is TRBD1 (5 bases). Per the germline V gene, CDR1 is MDHEN and CDR2 is SYDVKM. CDR3 length: 13 amino acids. V was trimmed by 5 bases and J by 6 bases, leaving 13 bases between them. CDR3: CASSQGRGDGYTF. The CDR3, as DNA: TGTGCCAGCAGTCAGGGCCGTGGGGATGGCTACACCTTC.

The chain links TRBV7-9 to TRBJ2-7; 8 bases are shared with TRBD1. Per germline, CDR1 SEHNR and CDR2 FQNEAQ (reference sequence). CDR3 length: 17 amino acids. The trim removed 5 bases at V and 1 base at J, leaving 13 bases unmatched. This chain's CDR3 is CASSPHRRDRKSYEQYF. The CDR3 DNA follows: TGTGCCAGCAGCCCACACCGGCGGGACAGGAAGTCCTACGAGCAGTACTTC.

The gene calls are TRBV19 and TRBJ2-6; D gene uncertain. V dropped 8 bases and J dropped 5 bases, with 4 bases sitting between them. The CDR3 sequence is 11 residues long. Germline V gives CDR1 LNHDA, CDR2 SQIVND (reference sequence). In DNA, the CDR3 is TGTGCCAGTCAAAGGGCCAACGTCCTGACTTTC. The encoded protein is CASQRANVLTF.

The chain has TRBV18 and TRBJ2-1, with TRBD2 identical over 14 bases. The germline gives CDR1 KGHSH, CDR2 LQKENI. V lost 1 base, J lost 5 bases, and 4 bases stayed unmatched. The CDR3 has 17 residues. The CDR3, as DNA: TGTGCCAGCTCACCACGACTAGCGGGAGGGCCGGACAATGAGCAGTTCTTC. It is translated as CASSPRLAGGPDNEQFF.

This clone came up once. The V call is TRBV9, the J call TRBJ1-4; 8 bases agree with TRBD1. V lost 4 bases, J lost 10 bases, and 6 bases stayed unmatched. This CDR3 has 13 residues. Looked up from germline, CDR1 is SGDLS and CDR2 is YYNGEE. Here the CDR3 reads CASSSGGLGKLFF. The CDR3 DNA follows: TGTGCCAGCAGCTCAGGGGGCCTAGGAAAACTGTTTTTT.

V usage is TRBV7-2 and J usage is TRBJ2-5; TRBD2 matches 15 bases. V lost 5 bases, J lost 5 bases, and 6 bases stayed unmatched. Germline V gene data show CDR1 as SGHTA and CDR2 as FQGNSA. The CDR3 covers 16 residues. CDR3 in amino acids: CASSIGGTSGRETQYF. The CDR3 DNA reads as TGTGCCAGCAGCATAGGAGGGACTAGCGGGAGGGAGACCCAGTACTTC.